These 12 T cell receptor beta chains were sequenced from one sample in a study of PD-L1 blockade in urothelial cancer. Clones were sequenced by immunoSEQ multiplex PCR, and TCRdb holds only the in-frame ones, with some missing. Among roughly 20,000 clones listed, around 91% were seen once. The sample in question was PBMCs, obtained around atezolizumab (anti-PD-L1) treatment. Receptors originate from an older woman with urothelial cancer.

The chain carries TRBV2 and TRBJ2-7; 7 nucleotides match TRBD1. J gave up 3 bases and V 2 bases, and 10 bases lay outside the gene matches. Germline CDR1 SNHLY, CDR2 FYNNEI. The CDR3 spans 16 residues. The CDR3 nucleotides are TGTGCCAGCAGTGAATTCGGGACAGTCAGTCGCTACGAGCAGTACTTC. It is translated as CASSEFGTVSRYEQYF.

This chain links TRBV6-5 with TRBJ1-1; D is perhaps TRBD1 (6 bases). This CDR3 spans 14 amino acids. V was cut by 4 bases and J by 0 bases, with 9 bases left in between. Germline V gene sequence: CDR1 MNHEY, CDR2 SVGAGI. In DNA, the CDR3 is TGTGCCAGCAGTTTCGGACAGATGAACACTGAAGCTTTCTTT. This translates into CASSFGQMNTEAFF.

The V and J genes are TRBV19 and TRBJ2-3; 7 bases are a match to TRBD1. Germline V CDR1 and CDR2: LNHDA, SQIVND (reference sequence). The CDR3 runs to 16 residues. The trim removed 5 bases at V and 0 bases at J, leaving 8 bases unmatched. The CDR3 spells CASSYTGAASTDTQYF. In nucleotides, the CDR3 is TGTGCCAGTAGTTATACAGGGGCTGCTAGCACAGATACGCAGTATTTT. Full variable domain (rest looked up from reference TRBV19 and TRBJ2-3): DGGITQSPKYLFRKEGQNVTLSCEQNLNHDAMYWYRQDPGQGLRLIYYSQIVNDFQKGDIAEGYSVSREKKESFPLTVTSAQKNPTAFYLCASSYTGAASTDTQYFGPGTRLTVL.

The V call is TRBV5-6, the J call TRBJ1-1; TRBD1 might be the D (5 bases). Germline lookup yields CDR1 SGHDT and CDR2 YYEEEE. The CDR3 extends over 13 amino acids. The V end was cut by 1 base, the J end by 10 bases, with 14 bases between. In DNA, the CDR3 is TGTGCCAGCAGCTTGCCCGCGTCGGGGGGAGCTTTCTTT. It codes for CASSLPASGGAFF.

The chain carries TRBV28 and TRBJ1-5; 7 nucleotides line up with TRBD1. Germline V gives CDR1 MDHEN, CDR2 SYDVKM. V shed 2 bases and J 2 bases; nucleotides not matched to a gene: 3. The CDR3 is 15 amino acids. In nucleotides, the CDR3 is TGTGCCAGCAGTTTAACAGGGGTAGGCAATCAGCCCCAGCATTTT. It translates to CASSLTGVGNQPQHF.

The chain joins TRBV5-1 to TRBJ1-2; the D is unclear. V was cut by 7 bases and J by 5 bases, with 21 bases left in between. The CDR3 loop spans 15 amino acids. Germline loops: CDR1 SGHRS, CDR2 YFSETQ. The CDR3 sequence: CASRAPTRRKYGYTF. The CDR3 DNA is TGCGCCAGCCGAGCCCCAACAAGGAGAAAGTATGGCTACACCTTC.

This rearrangement joins TRBV5-1 to TRBJ1-2, with TRBD1 identical over 8 bases. The J segment lost 7 bases and the V segment lost 3 bases, leaving 14 bases of the junction unmatched. Germline assignment: CDR1 SGHRS and CDR2 YFSETQ. The CDR3 runs 16 residues. The DNA for the CDR3 is TGCGCCAGCAGCTCGACCGTTCGGACAGGGTTTCGTGGCTACACCTTC. Protein product: CASSSTVRTGFRGYTF.

The rearrangement uses TRBV2 and TRBJ2-1, with a tentative D call TRBD2 (5 bases). Trimming pared 8 bases from V and 6 bases from J, leaving 17 bases between. CDR1 is SNHLY, CDR2 FYNNEI, per germline. This CDR3 region has 14 residues. CDR3 bases: TGTGCCAGCTCTATCGGGGAGAGGAGCAATGAGCAGTTCTTC. Its protein product is CASSIGERSNEQFF.

This chain joins TRBV19 and TRBJ1-5; 8 bases match TRBD1. Germline values: CDR1 LNHDA, CDR2 SQIVND (reference sequence). The J segment lost 2 bases and the V segment lost 7 bases, leaving 7 bases of the junction unmatched. The CDR3 length is 15 residues. CDR3 loop: CASIPGGKGNQPQHF. For the CDR3, the DNA is TGTGCCAGTATTCCAGGGGGCAAAGGCAATCAGCCCCAGCATTTT.

The gene calls are TRBV5-1 and TRBJ2-5; the match to TRBD1 covers 8 bases. Unmatched junction bases numbered 9, after V lost 3 bases and J lost 5 bases. This CDR3 has 15 amino acids. Germline CDR1 and CDR2: SGHRS and YFSETQ. This CDR3 is CASSSQDRAGETQYF. CDR3 DNA: TGCGCCAGCAGCTCTCAGGACAGGGCGGGGGAGACCCAGTACTTC.

This chain joins TRBV6-5 and TRBJ1-1; the D is unclear. V was trimmed by 8 bases and J by 5 bases, leaving 15 bases between them. Germline V gene data show CDR1 as MNHEY and CDR2 as SVGAGI. The CDR3 sequence is 13 residues long. This CDR3 reads CASSPDSGTEAFF. In DNA, the CDR3 is TGTGCCAGCTCCCCAGATTCCGGGACTGAAGCTTTCTTT.

The chain carries TRBV9 and TRBJ2-5; D is possibly TRBD1 (5 bases). The length of the CDR3 is 13 residues. Trimming took 0 bases from V and 2 from J, leaving 5 bases between them. Germline lookup yields CDR1 SGDLS and CDR2 YYNGEE. The CDR3 DNA follows: TGTGCCAGCAGCGTAGGACAGCAAGAGACCCAGTACTTC. Translating it yields CASSVGQQETQYF. Together with reference TRBV9 and TRBJ2-5, the CDR3 gives the full variable domain: DSGVTQTPKHLITATGQRVTLRCSPRSGDLSVYWYQQSLDQGLQFLIQYYNGEERAKGNILERFSAQQFPDLHSELNLSSLELGDSALYFCASSVGQQETQYFGPGTRLLVL.